A single sample is the source of the 21 T cell receptor beta chains below, sequenced in a study of identical twins. MiXCR was run by TCRdb on the 5' RACE reads, yielding one entry per CDR3 protein. The repertoire has 1.5 million or so distinct CDR3 sequences, around a third of them found once; the top ten carry around 0.3%. The specimen was cord blood. The source of these receptors is a newborn girl in good health.

The rearrangement joins TRBV20-1 to TRBJ2-5; tentative D call: TRBD2 (6 bases). The J call may not be correct, given that the DNA end is closer to TRBJ2-7. Germline CDR1 reads DFQATT; CDR2 reads SNEGSKA (reference sequence). The length of the CDR3 is 11 residues. The CDR3 loop is CSASRLDEQYF. CDR3 in DNA: TGCAGTGCTAGCAGACTAGACGAGCAGTACTTC.

This clonotype was recorded many times. The rearrangement joins TRBV5-1 to TRBJ2-5, with a possible D match to TRBD2 (6 bases). The V end was cut by 1 base, the J end by 4 bases, with 8 bases between. The CDR3 sequence is 13 residues long. Germline V lookup: CDR1 SGHRS, CDR2 YFSETQ. The CDR3 nucleotides read TGCGCCAGCAGCTTGCCCGGGAGAGAGACCCAGTACTTC. Protein: CASSLPGRETQYF.

The J gene is TRBJ2-1, the V gene TRBV4-2, with TRBD2 identical over 8 bases. This CDR3 comprises 14 residues. The germline V gene has CDR1 LGHNA and CDR2 YNFKEQ. The ends lost 8 bases at V and 0 bases at J; junction bases unmatched: 3. The CDR3 DNA reads as TGTGCCAGCCGCGGGAGGCCCTCCTACAATGAGCAGTTCTTC. Translated, it gives CASRGRPSYNEQFF.

V gene TRBV11-2 combines with J gene TRBJ2-7; the D gene is possibly TRBD1 (5 bases). Germline V CDR1 and CDR2: SGHAT, FQNNGV. V gave up 2 bases and J gave up 0 bases, with 8 bases separating them. The CDR3 sequence is 14 residues long. CDR3 loop: CASSLRQFSYEQYF. CDR3 in DNA: TGTGCCAGCAGCTTACGACAGTTCTCCTACGAGCAGTACTTC.

CDR3 residues: CASTVAGEGSYEQYF. The DNA for the CDR3 is TGTGCCAGCACTGTAGCGGGGGAGGGCTCCTACGAGCAGTACTTC. The chain carries TRBV12-3 or TRBV12-4 and TRBJ2-7; 9 positions agree with TRBD2. The length of the CDR3 is 15 residues. The V gene end was trimmed by 7 bases and the J gene end by 0 bases; junction bases not matched to a gene: 7.

This clonotype appeared a few times. The gene calls are TRBV28 and TRBJ2-7; D is unclear. Germline V gives CDR1 MDHEN, CDR2 SYDVKM. The CDR3 runs to 13 residues. The ends were cut back, 7 bases at V and 1 base at J, with 11 bases in the middle. CDR3 region: CASMYPLSYEQYF. The CDR3 DNA sequence: TGTGCCAGCATGTACCCACTTTCCTACGAGCAGTACTTC. Supplemented by reference TRBV28 and TRBJ2-7, the full variable domain reads DVKVTQSSRYLVKRTGEKVFLECVQDMDHENMFWYRQDPGLGLRLIYFSYDVKMKEKGDIPEGYSVSREKKERFSLILESASTNQTSMYLCASMYPLSYEQYFGPGTRLTVT.

This clonotype was observed a handful of times. The genes are TRBV28 and TRBJ2-5; TRBD2 matches 12 bases. Germline assignment: CDR1 MDHEN and CDR2 SYDVKM. The CDR3 is 17 amino acids. Losses at the gene ends were 3 bases for V and 5 bases for J; bases not matched to a gene: 10. The CDR3 spells CASSFLASGREGETQYF. CDR3 bases: TGTGCCAGCAGTTTTTTGGCTAGCGGGAGGGAAGGGGAGACCCAGTACTTC.

V usage is TRBV5-1 and J usage is TRBJ2-7; the D is unclear. Per the germline V gene, CDR1 is SGHRS and CDR2 is YFSETQ. Trimming took off 5 bases at V and 0 bases at J, with 9 bases between the two ends. The CDR3 has 13 residues. CDR3 DNA sequence: TGCGCCAGCAGTAGGTGGGGCTCCTACGAGCAGTACTTC. It is translated as CASSRWGSYEQYF.

The V call is TRBV20-1, the J call TRBJ1-5; D might be TRBD1 (5 bases). The CDR3 runs 14 residues. The ends were cut back, 6 bases at V and 4 bases at J, with 16 bases in the middle. The germline V gene encodes CDR1 DFQATT and CDR2 SNEGSKA (reference sequence). In DNA form, the CDR3 reads TGCAGTGCCCGAACGGGACCCACGAATCAGCCCCAGCATTTT. Its translation is CSARTGPTNQPQHF.

As for this clonotype: A junction boundary mismatches the germline segment, possibly from a read error. The chain recombines TRBV20-1 with TRBJ1-5; D ambiguous. The CDR3 spans 20 residues. Germline V gene sequence: CDR1 DFQATT, CDR2 SNEGSKA (reference sequence). This CDR3 is CSAREWAGDIIVYSDQPQHF. In nucleotides, the CDR3 is TGCAGTGCTAGAGAATGGGCGGGAGACATCATTGTTTATAGCGATCAGCCCCAGCATTTT.

On this clonotype itself: One base away lies a much larger clone, so this may be a sequencing read error. The V and J genes are TRBV11-2 and TRBJ2-7; D is tentatively TRBD1 or TRBD2 (6 bases each). This CDR3 contains 15 residues. CDR1 is SGHAT and CDR2 is FQNNGV in the germline V gene. V lost 1 base and J 10 bases, leaving 20 bases between the germline ends. CDR3 bases: TGTGCCAGCAGCTTAGTAGGGGGACTGCAAGAGAGCCAGTACTTC. This gives the protein CASSLVGGLQESQYF.

The chain uses TRBV2 and TRBJ2-1; D is perhaps TRBD2 (5 bases). This CDR3 spans 16 amino acids. Germline CDR1 is SNHLY and CDR2 is FYNNEI. Trimming shortened V by 0 bases and J by 13 bases, and 22 bases separated the two germline ends. The CDR3 region is CASSEALEPSQETQFF. For the CDR3, the DNA is TGTGCCAGCAGTGAAGCGCTTGAACCTAGCCAAGAGACCCAGTTCTTC.

The chain couples TRBV11-2 to TRBJ2-7, with 8 positions matching TRBD1. The CDR3 covers 15 residues. Germline lookup yields CDR1 SGHAT and CDR2 FQNNGV. Trimming removed 1 base from V and 2 bases from J; junction bases left unmatched: 4. As DNA, the CDR3 is TGTGCCAGCAGCTTAGGCAGGGGGCAAGCCTACGAGCAGTACTTC. Its translation is CASSLGRGQAYEQYF.

This clonotype was found once. The chain carries TRBV10-1 and TRBJ2-1; either TRBD1 or TRBD2 may supply D (5 bases each). V gave up 4 bases and J gave up 5 bases, with 21 bases separating them. The CDR3 is made up of 17 amino acids. CDR1 and CDR2 (germline): WNHNN, SYGVQD (reference sequence). CDR3 coding DNA: TGCGCCAGCAGTGTTTCTTTGGGGGTACCGTCCCACAATGAGCAGTTCTTC. Encoded protein: CASSVSLGVPSHNEQFF.

Of note for this clonotype: With a much larger clone just one base away, this may be a read error. The V and J genes are TRBV12-3 or TRBV12-4 and TRBJ2-4; D is unresolved. The J call may not be correct, given that the DNA end is closer to TRBJ2-7. The CDR3 is made up of 15 amino acids. CDR3 coding DNA: TGTGCCAGCAGTTTAAGGCCGGGCCCTTCCTACGAGCAGTACTTC. This codes for CASSLRPGPSYEQYF.

The chain couples TRBV7-9 to TRBJ2-5, with 9 bases that match TRBD1. The J call could be wrong; TRBJ2-7 is a better fit for the DNA end. Germline V gene data show CDR1 as SEHNR and CDR2 as FQNEAQ (reference sequence). This CDR3 region has 14 residues. CDR3 sequence: CASSLVGTGREQYF. The CDR3 DNA sequence: TGTGCCAGCAGCTTAGTTGGGACAGGGCGCGAGCAGTACTTC.

The chain joins TRBV7-2 to TRBJ2-1; D ambiguous. The J call may be in error: the DNA end matches TRBJ2-7 better. Germline CDR1 is SGHTA and CDR2 is FQGNSA. The CDR3 contains 15 residues. CDR3 bases: TGTGCCAGCAGCTTAGGTCTACACTCCTACAATGAGCAGTACTTC. This gives the protein CASSLGLHSYNEQYF.

V usage is TRBV14 and J usage is TRBJ2-3; 12 bases fit TRBD2. V trimming: 3 bases; J trimming: 4 bases; junction bases outside the gene matches: 2. From germline, CDR1 is SGHDN and CDR2 FVKESK. There are 15 residues in the CDR3. The CDR3: CASSQTSGRADTQYF. As DNA, the CDR3 is TGTGCCAGCAGCCAGACTAGCGGGAGAGCAGATACGCAGTATTTT.

This clonotype was observed a few times. The chain employs TRBV4-1 and TRBJ2-3, with 9 bases identical to TRBD2. The germline gives CDR1 MGHRA, CDR2 YSYEKL. This CDR3 region has 17 residues. V gave up 0 bases and J gave up 4 bases; unmatched junction bases: 8. The CDR3: CASSQDGTSIWPDTQYF. CDR3 DNA sequence: TGCGCCAGCAGCCAAGACGGGACTAGCATTTGGCCAGATACGCAGTATTTT.

This clonotype was counted many times. J is TRBJ2-1 and V is TRBV29-1; no definite D call. Germline V gives CDR1 SQVTM, CDR2 ANQGSEA. With 3 bases removed from V and 1 base from J, the gap between germline ends came to 4 bases. The CDR3 loop spans 12 amino acids. CDR3 sequence: CSVDKSYNEQFF. The CDR3 bases are TGCAGCGTTGACAAATCCTACAATGAGCAGTTCTTC.

This sequence joins TRBV20-1 and TRBJ2-7; 8 nucleotides line up with TRBD2. The CDR3 totals 14 residues. Germline V gene data show CDR1 as DFQATT and CDR2 as SNEGSKA (reference sequence). V gave up 6 bases and J gave up 2 bases; unmatched junction bases: 9. The CDR3, as DNA: TGCAGTGCCCAAACCGGGACTAGGCCCTACGAGCAGTACTTC. Protein sequence: CSAQTGTRPYEQYF.